This TCR beta chain is drawn from a study of regulatory T cells in long-lasting Graves disease. Sample time point: newly diagnosed GD, antithyroid drugs for less than 3 months. PBMC RNA was the source of the TCR library. This clonotype was found many times. Its antigen is still unknown. Arm-PCR with iRepertoire HTBI primers amplified the CDR3 regions for these TCR beta libraries. One entry per CDR3 protein results from TCRdb running MiXCR on the multiplex PCR reads. This sample carries 520,000 or so distinct CDR3 sequences, 12% of them seen once, and the ten largest clones take 8% to 10%. Study-wide points: Investigators studied peripheral blood only, not thyroid tissue.

These data were likewise used in another study, on T cells in Graves' hyperthyroidism and ophthalmopathy. This second report adds: Model output signaled ophthalmopathy a median 6.5 months ahead of onset.

The starting material was peripheral blood mononuclear cells (PBMCs), obtained at new diagnosis, from a patient treated with antithyroid drugs. The sequence derives from a young woman with Graves disease.

CDR3 sequence reads: CASSLGGTAKTEAFF. CDR3 coding DNA: TGTGCCAGCAGCTTAGGCGGGACAGCCAAGACTGAAGCTTTCTTT. This rearrangement joins TRBV7-9 to TRBJ1-1, with 7 bases that match TRBD1. This CDR3 comprises 15 residues. The J segment lost 5 bases and the V segment lost 1 base, leaving 7 bases of the junction unmatched. CDR1 and CDR2 (germline): SEHNR, FQNEAQ (reference sequence).